This TCR beta chain was captured in a study of T cell responses to AZD1222 COVID-19 vaccine. Study-level results: Increases in Spike-specific TCR breadth and depth were seen after two AZD1222 doses. Epitopes outside B.1.351 and B.1.1.7 mutated regions reportedly drew nearly half of spike TCRs. Scientists sampled the repertoires only once the peak T cell response had passed.

Worth noting for this clone: The antigen remains unidentified.

Per germline, CDR1 SNHLY and CDR2 FYNNEI. The V gene lost 0 bases and the J gene lost 12 bases, with 8 bases spanning the gap. This CDR3 comprises 12 residues. Profiling relied on immunoSEQ multiplex PCR, and the TCRdb table lists in-frame clones only, not all of them. Here the sample spans around 120,000 clones, about nine tenths being singletons. The sequences come from peripheral blood, collected on day 0 of AZD1222 vaccination. This TCR came from an adult in good health. The chain is built from TRBV2 and TRBJ1-4; D remains ambiguous. This CDR3 reads CASSEALFQLFF. CDR3 DNA sequence: TGTGCCAGCAGTGAAGCGCTTTTCCAACTGTTTTTT.